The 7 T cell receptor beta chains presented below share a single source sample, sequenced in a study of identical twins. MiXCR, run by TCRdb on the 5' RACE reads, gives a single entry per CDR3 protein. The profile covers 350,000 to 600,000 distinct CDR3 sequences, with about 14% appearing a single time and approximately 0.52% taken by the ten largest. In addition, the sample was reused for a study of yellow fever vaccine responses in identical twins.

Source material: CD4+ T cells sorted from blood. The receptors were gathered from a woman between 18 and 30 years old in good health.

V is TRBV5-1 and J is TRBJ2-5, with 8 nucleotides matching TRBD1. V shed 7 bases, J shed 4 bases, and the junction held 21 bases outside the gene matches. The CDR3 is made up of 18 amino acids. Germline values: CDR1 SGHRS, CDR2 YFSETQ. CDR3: CASLSGPTGGQGGETQYF. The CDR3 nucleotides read TGCGCCAGCCTAAGTGGGCCCACAGGGGGTCAAGGCGGAGAGACCCAGTACTTC.

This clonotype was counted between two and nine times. This chain's CDR3 is CASSTGLVNEQFF. In DNA form, the CDR3 reads TGTGCCAGCAGTACAGGGCTCGTCAATGAGCAGTTCTTC. This chain connects TRBV6-4 to TRBJ2-1, with D tentatively TRBD1 (6 bases). The CDR3 runs to 13 residues. Between the trimmed V and J ends, which lost 5 bases and 6 bases, there was a span of 11 bases. Germline CDR1 is MRHNA and CDR2 is SNTAGT.

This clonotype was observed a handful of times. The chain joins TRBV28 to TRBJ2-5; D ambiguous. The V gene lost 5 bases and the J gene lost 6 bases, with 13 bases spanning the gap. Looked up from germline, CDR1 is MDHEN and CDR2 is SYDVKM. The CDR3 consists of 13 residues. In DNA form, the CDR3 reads TGTGCCAGCAGTATTGAGGTTGGAAAGACCCAGTACTTC. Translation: CASSIEVGKTQYF.

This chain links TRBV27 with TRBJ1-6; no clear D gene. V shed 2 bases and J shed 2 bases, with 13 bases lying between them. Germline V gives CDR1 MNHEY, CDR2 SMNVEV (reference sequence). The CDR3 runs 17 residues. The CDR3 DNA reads TGTGCCAGCAGTTTAAGGGCCATCGCTACCTATAATTCACCCCTCCACTTT. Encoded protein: CASSLRAIATYNSPLHF.

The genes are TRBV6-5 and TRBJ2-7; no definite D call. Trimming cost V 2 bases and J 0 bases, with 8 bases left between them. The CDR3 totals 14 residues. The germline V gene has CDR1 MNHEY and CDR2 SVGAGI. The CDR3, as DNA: TGTGCCAGCAGTTACAGCTGGAACTCCTACGAGCAGTACTTC. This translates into CASSYSWNSYEQYF.

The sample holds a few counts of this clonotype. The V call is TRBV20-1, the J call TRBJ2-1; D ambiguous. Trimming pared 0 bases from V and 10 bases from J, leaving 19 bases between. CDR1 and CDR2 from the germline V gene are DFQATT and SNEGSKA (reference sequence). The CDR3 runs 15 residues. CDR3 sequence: CSARDSSPPRLEQFF. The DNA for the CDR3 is TGCAGTGCTAGAGATAGTAGCCCCCCCCGACTGGAGCAGTTCTTC.

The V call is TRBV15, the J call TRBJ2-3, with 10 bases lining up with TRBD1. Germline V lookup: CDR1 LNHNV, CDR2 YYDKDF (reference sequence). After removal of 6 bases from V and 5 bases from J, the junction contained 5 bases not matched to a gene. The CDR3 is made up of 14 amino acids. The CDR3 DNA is TGTGCCACCAGACCGGGACAGGGGAGAGATACGCAGTATTTT. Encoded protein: CATRPGQGRDTQYF.